One and the same sample provided the 22 T cell receptor beta chains below, sequenced in a study of CD8+CD57+ T cells in acquired aplastic anemia. CDR3 and TCR beta VDJ profiling relied on a genomic DNA template. TCRdb called the reads again in MiXCR, with one record for every CDR3 protein. This sample carries approximately 160,000 distinct CDR3 sequences, around 40% of them seen once, and the ten largest clones take approximately 1%. The sample taken for sequencing was sorted CD4+, CD8+, or CD8+CD57+ T cells (not recorded which) from PBMCs. These receptors were taken from a human donor in good health.

The gene calls are TRBV20-1 and TRBJ1-3, with D tentatively TRBD1 (6 bases). Germline assignment: CDR1 DFQATT and CDR2 SNEGSKA (reference sequence). This CDR3 spans 14 amino acids. V was clipped by 1 base and J by 0 bases, with 7 bases between them. CDR3 sequence (DNA): TGCAGTGCTAGAGGACAGGACTCTGGAAACACCATATATTTT. Residues: CSARGQDSGNTIYF.

Details on this clonotype: A much larger clone is a single base away; this may be a read error. This likely comes from a read error, as the CDR3 has no conserved phenylalanine or tryptophan at its end. The CDR3 protein is CASSKRDPDSGNTIYS. CDR3 in DNA: TGTGCCAGCAGCAAAAGGGACCCTGACTCTGGAAACACCATATATTCT. The V gene is TRBV11-1, the J gene TRBJ1-3; the D gene is possibly TRBD1 (5 bases). Germline V gene lookup returns CDR1 SGHAT and CDR2 FQDESV (reference sequence). V lost 5 bases to trimming and J lost 0 bases, with 14 bases between them. The CDR3 totals 16 residues.

This clonotype was recorded at least ten times. The V call is TRBV13, the J call TRBJ2-1; 13 nucleotides line up with TRBD2. This CDR3 has 16 residues. Looked up from germline, CDR1 is PRHDT and CDR2 is FYEKMQ (reference sequence). J gave up 8 bases and V 2 bases, and 6 bases lay outside the gene matches. Here the CDR3 reads CASSLTSGRAVDEQFF. In nucleotides, the CDR3 is TGTGCCAGCAGCTTAACTAGCGGGAGGGCCGTCGATGAGCAGTTCTTC.

V is TRBV6-5 and J is TRBJ2-2; no reliable D call. CDR3 length: 15 amino acids. Trimming shortened V by 0 bases and J by 1 base, and 6 bases separated the two germline ends. Germline V gene lookup returns CDR1 MNHEY and CDR2 SVGAGI. The CDR3 region is CASSYSSKNTGELFF. Here the CDR3 DNA reads TGTGCCAGCAGTTACTCGAGCAAGAACACCGGGGAGCTGTTTTTT.

This chain uses TRBV19 with TRBJ1-1; tentatively, D is TRBD1 (5 bases). The CDR3 spans 14 residues. CDR1 is LNHDA, CDR2 SQIVND, per germline (reference sequence). Trimming left V 4 bases short and J 0 bases short, with 9 bases between. As DNA, the CDR3 is TGTGCCAGTAGTAGGGGGATCATGAACACTGAAGCTTTCTTT. Translation gives CASSRGIMNTEAFF.

This clonotype occurred many times. This sequence joins TRBV19 and TRBJ1-6; tentative D call: TRBD1 (5 bases). Germline assignment: CDR1 LNHDA and CDR2 SQIVND (reference sequence). There are 15 residues in the CDR3. Trimming removed 3 bases from V and 10 bases from J, with 16 bases in between. The CDR3 nucleotides read TGTGCCAGTAGTATCCGGGGCAAGGATGGGTCACCCCTCCACTTT. Translation: CASSIRGKDGSPLHF.

Many counts were recorded for this clonotype. The J gene is TRBJ1-5, the V gene TRBV7-6; D call uncertain. The CDR3 has 14 amino acids. The germline gives CDR1 SGHVS, CDR2 FNYEAQ. Between the trimmed V and J ends, which lost 2 bases and 7 bases, there was a span of 12 bases. DNA of the CDR3: TGTGCCAGCAGCTTAACCGACAAACGGCAGCCCCAGCATTTT. As protein: CASSLTDKRQPQHF.

The CDR3 here is CASSPFVKGAQNIQYF. CDR3 in DNA: TGTGCCAGCTCACCATTTGTGAAGGGGGCTCAAAACATTCAGTACTTC. V is TRBV18 and J is TRBJ2-4, with 7 bases lining up with TRBD1. The CDR3 has 16 amino acids. Germline V gene sequence: CDR1 KGHSH, CDR2 LQKENI. V lost 2 bases, J lost 5 bases, and 9 bases stayed unmatched.

A single count supports this clonotype. The chain combines TRBV10-3 with TRBJ1-2; D perhaps matches TRBD1 (5 bases). The CDR3 covers 16 residues. Trimming took 0 bases from V and 6 from J, leaving 17 bases between them. Germline assignment: CDR1 ENHRY and CDR2 SYGVKD. CDR3 sequence: CAISESGEGLPHGYTF. The CDR3 coding sequence is TGTGCCATCAGTGAGTCAGGGGAGGGGCTTCCCCATGGCTACACCTTC.

This clonotype came up many times. The chain carries TRBV2 and TRBJ2-2; 8 nucleotides match TRBD1. Trimming cost V 6 bases and J 0 bases; bases outside gene matches: 9. The CDR3 is made up of 17 amino acids. Germline values: CDR1 SNHLY, CDR2 FYNNEI. In nucleotides, the CDR3 is TGTGCCAGCAGGGGAGGACAGGGTAAAACGAACACCGGGGAGCTGTTTTTT. It translates to CASRGGQGKTNTGELFF.

The chain combines TRBV9 with TRBJ1-6, with D perhaps TRBD1 (5 bases). CDR1 and CDR2 (germline): SGDLS, YYNGEE. V lost 4 bases to trimming and J lost 7 bases, with 18 bases between them. The CDR3 length is 16 residues. The CDR3 loop is CASSLRGGGANSPLHF. Written as DNA, the CDR3 is TGTGCCAGCAGCCTACGCGGGGGAGGGGCGAATTCACCCCTCCACTTT.

The chain links TRBV29-1 to TRBJ2-1; D perhaps matches TRBD2 (7 bases). Trimming cost V 1 base and J 4 bases, with 14 bases left between them. Germline loops: CDR1 SQVTM, CDR2 ANQGSEA. The CDR3 consists of 15 residues. CDR3 loop: CSVEGGRERYNEQFF. In nucleotides, the CDR3 is TGCAGCGTTGAAGGGGGGCGGGAGCGGTACAATGAGCAGTTCTTC.

This clonotype was counted at least ten times. The gene calls are TRBV19 and TRBJ2-7; 7 bases are a match to TRBD2. The V segment lost 6 bases and the J segment 3 bases; nucleotides outside the gene matches: 8. The CDR3 has 14 residues. From germline, CDR1 is LNHDA and CDR2 SQIVND (reference sequence). In nucleotides, the CDR3 is TGTGCCAGTAGGGAGGCCGGGAGGAACTACGAGCAGTACTTC. Encoded protein: CASREAGRNYEQYF.

The rearrangement joins TRBV14 to TRBJ2-7, with 9 nucleotides matching TRBD1. J lost 7 bases, V lost 6 bases, and 7 bases had no gene match. Germline V gene sequence: CDR1 SGHDN, CDR2 FVKESK. The CDR3 has 13 amino acids. The CDR3 DNA sequence: TGTGCCAGCAGAGGACAGGGGCGGGAAGAGCAGTACTTC. Amino acid sequence: CASRGQGREEQYF. The whole variable domain, remainder taken from reference TRBV14 and TRBJ2-7, is EAGVTQFPSHSVIEKGQTVTLRCDPISGHDNLYWYRRVMGKEIKFLLHFVKESKQDESGMPNNRFLAERTGGTYSTLKVQPAELEDSGVYFCASRGQGREEQYFGPGTRLTVT.

The chain employs TRBV2 and TRBJ2-7; tentatively, D is TRBD1 (6 bases). The CDR3 sequence is 14 residues long. Trimming cost V 4 bases and J 0 bases, with 10 bases left between them. Germline CDR1 is SNHLY and CDR2 is FYNNEI. CDR3 sequence: CASSVGTSSYEQYF. The CDR3 region has the DNA TGTGCCAGCAGTGTAGGGACATCCTCCTACGAGCAGTACTTC.

The chain has TRBV10-2 and TRBJ2-3; TRBD1 might be the D (5 bases). CDR1 and CDR2 (germline): WSHSY, SAAADI. Trimming left V 6 bases short and J 2 bases short, with 9 bases between. This CDR3 is built from 13 residues. The CDR3 DNA is TGCGCCAGCAGCCCGACAGTCACAGATACGCAGTATTTT. Its translation is CASSPTVTDTQYF.

V and J are TRBV20-1 and TRBJ2-2; D is undetermined. The CDR3 extends over 13 amino acids. V lost 5 bases, J lost 1 base, and 8 bases lay in between. Germline V gene sequence: CDR1 DFQATT, CDR2 SNEGSKA (reference sequence). In DNA, the CDR3 is TGCAGTGCTGACACGGGGAACACCGGGGAGCTGTTTTTT. It specifies CSADTGNTGELFF.

This clonotype was picked up a small number of times. The junction and the germline gene differ at one end; a read error may be behind it. The rearrangement links TRBV20-1 to TRBJ2-2, with D possibly TRBD2 on 6 matching bases. In germline, CDR1 is DFQATT, CDR2 SNEGSKA (reference sequence). The CDR3 extends over 16 amino acids. The CDR3 loop is CSARKVGEGNTGGLFF. In DNA form, the CDR3 reads TGCAGTGCTAGAAAGGTGGGAGAGGGCAACACCGGGGGGCTGTTTTTT.

This chain uses TRBV2 with TRBJ2-6; D is ambiguous. Germline V gene data show CDR1 as SNHLY and CDR2 as FYNNEI. The CDR3 consists of 14 residues. V lost 6 bases, J lost 6 bases, and 12 bases lay in between. CDR3 in amino acids: CASRNPPLANVLTF. CDR3 in DNA: TGTGCCAGCAGGAACCCCCCCTTGGCCAACGTCCTGACTTTC.

This sequence joins TRBV2 and TRBJ1-2, with 9 positions matching TRBD1. The CDR3 is made up of 15 amino acids. Germline lookup yields CDR1 SNHLY and CDR2 FYNNEI. J was trimmed by 4 bases and V by 3 bases; bases with no gene match: 6. CDR3 in amino acids: CASSEDRGPTYGYTF. The CDR3 coding sequence is TGTGCCAGCAGTGAGGACAGGGGTCCAACCTATGGCTACACCTTC.

This sequence joins TRBV29-1 and TRBJ2-1; no definite D call. The length of the CDR3 is 15 residues. V lost 4 bases, J lost 0 bases, and 13 bases lay in between. CDR1 SQVTM and CDR2 ANQGSEA come from the germline V gene. DNA for the CDR3: TGCAGCGTTGCATCGGGTCTAGACTCCTACAATGAGCAGTTCTTC. It is translated as CSVASGLDSYNEQFF.

This clonotype was counted many times. The gene calls are TRBV18 and TRBJ2-5, with 8 positions matching TRBD1. The CDR3 has 13 residues. Germline V CDR1 and CDR2: KGHSH, LQKENI. V trimming: 6 bases; J trimming: 4 bases; junction bases outside the gene matches: 4. The CDR3 spells CASSLTGVETQYF. The CDR3 DNA follows: TGTGCCAGCTCCTTGACAGGGGTAGAGACCCAGTACTTC.